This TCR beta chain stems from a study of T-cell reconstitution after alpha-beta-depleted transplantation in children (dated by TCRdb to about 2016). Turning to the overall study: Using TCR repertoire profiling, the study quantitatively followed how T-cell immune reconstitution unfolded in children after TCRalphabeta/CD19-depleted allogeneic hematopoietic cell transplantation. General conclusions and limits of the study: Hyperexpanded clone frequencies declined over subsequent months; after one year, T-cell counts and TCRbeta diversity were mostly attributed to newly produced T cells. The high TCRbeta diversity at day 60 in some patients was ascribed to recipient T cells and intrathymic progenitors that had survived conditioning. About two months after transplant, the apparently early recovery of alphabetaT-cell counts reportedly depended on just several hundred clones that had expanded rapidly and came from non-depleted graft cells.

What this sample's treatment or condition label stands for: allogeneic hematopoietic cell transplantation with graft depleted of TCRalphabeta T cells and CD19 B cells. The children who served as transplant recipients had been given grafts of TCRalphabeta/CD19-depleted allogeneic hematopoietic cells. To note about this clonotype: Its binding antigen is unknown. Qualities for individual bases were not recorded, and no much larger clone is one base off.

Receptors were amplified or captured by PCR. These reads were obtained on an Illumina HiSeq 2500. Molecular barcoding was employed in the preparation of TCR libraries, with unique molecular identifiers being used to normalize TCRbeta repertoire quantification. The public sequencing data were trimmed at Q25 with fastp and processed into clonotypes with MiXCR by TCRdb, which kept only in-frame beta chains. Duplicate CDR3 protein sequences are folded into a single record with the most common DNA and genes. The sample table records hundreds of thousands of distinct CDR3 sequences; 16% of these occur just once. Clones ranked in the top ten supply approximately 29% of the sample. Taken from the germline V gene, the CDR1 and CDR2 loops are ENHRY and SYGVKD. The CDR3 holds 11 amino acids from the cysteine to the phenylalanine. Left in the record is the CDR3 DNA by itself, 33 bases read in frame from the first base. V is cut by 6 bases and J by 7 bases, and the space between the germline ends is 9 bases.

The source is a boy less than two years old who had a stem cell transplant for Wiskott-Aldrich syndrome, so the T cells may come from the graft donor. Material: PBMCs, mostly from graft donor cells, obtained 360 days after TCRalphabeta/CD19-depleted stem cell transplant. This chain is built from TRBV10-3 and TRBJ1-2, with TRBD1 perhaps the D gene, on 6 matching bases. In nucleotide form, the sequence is TGTGCCATCAGCAGGGGTGGTGGCTACACCTTC. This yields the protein CAISRGGGYTF.